The 14 T cell receptor beta chains reported below all come from one sample, sequenced in a study of vaccination and CD4 T cells after COVID-19. Indicated time point: late sampling 161 to 241 days after vaccination in three convalescent patients. Treatment meaning: approximately nine-day PBMC culture with coronavirus spike peptide pools or control peptides (ViraFEST assay). The assay that was used to sequence DNA from cultured CD4+ T cells was the Oncomine TCR Beta short-read assay. TCRdb used MiXCR to reprocess the PCR reads, holding one entry per CDR3 protein. The table records more than 20,000 distinct CDR3 sequences, 46% of them present only once. These receptors' targets are unknown. The source material was CD4+ T cells from blood, cultured in vitro, sampled about 7 months after SARS-CoV-2 vaccination. These receptors originate from a human donor who had recovered from COVID-19.

The gene calls are TRBV7-2 and TRBJ2-7, with D perhaps TRBD2 (6 bases). V gave up 5 bases and J gave up 6 bases, with 17 bases separating them. Germline assignment: CDR1 SGHTA and CDR2 FQGNSA. The CDR3 totals 14 residues. The CDR3 coding sequence is TGTGCCAGCAGCGTGCGGGACGGGGCTTTCGAGCAGTACTTC. Translated, it gives CASSVRDGAFEQYF.

The gene calls are TRBV20-1 and TRBJ2-7, with 7 bases that match TRBD2. The junction had 6 bases not matched to a gene; V was cut back by 5 bases and J by 2 bases. The CDR3 is 13 residues long. From germline, CDR1 is DFQATT and CDR2 SNEGSKA (reference sequence). The CDR3 sequence: CSALRTRAYEQYF. In DNA form, the CDR3 reads TGCAGTGCTCTACGGACTAGAGCCTACGAGCAGTACTTC.

This clonotype has only a few counts. The chain links TRBV7-2 to TRBJ2-5; the D is unclear. V gave up 5 bases and J gave up 7 bases, with 11 bases separating them. The CDR3 contains 12 residues. Germline V lookup: CDR1 SGHTA, CDR2 FQGNSA. In nucleotides, the CDR3 is TGTGCCAGCAGCCCCACACTTGGGACCCAGTACTTC. Residues: CASSPTLGTQYF.

This clonotype was seen a handful of times. This rearrangement joins TRBV6-4 to TRBJ1-5, with D possibly matching TRBD1 (6 bases). Germline V lookup: CDR1 MRHNA, CDR2 SNTAGT. V lost 3 bases, J lost 1 base, and 7 bases lay in between. The CDR3 extends over 14 amino acids. The CDR3 DNA sequence: TGTGCCAGCAGTGAAGGGACAAGCAATCAGCCCCAGCATTTT. Translated: CASSEGTSNQPQHF.

This clonotype was observed a handful of times. The chain combines TRBV28 with TRBJ2-7, with TRBD2 identical over 9 bases. V was pared by 3 bases and J by 3 bases, with 6 bases of the junction left unmatched. Germline V lookup: CDR1 MDHEN, CDR2 SYDVKM. The CDR3 consists of 15 residues. The CDR3 sequence is CASSFGLANNYEQYF. The DNA for the CDR3 is TGTGCCAGCAGTTTTGGACTAGCGAATAACTACGAGCAGTACTTC.

This clonotype was seen a single time. V usage is TRBV20-1 and J usage is TRBJ1-5; D is undetermined. Germline loops: CDR1 DFQATT, CDR2 SNEGSKA (reference sequence). Trimming took 6 bases from V and 6 from J, leaving 12 bases between them. This CDR3 has 12 residues. CDR3 loop: CSALIGSQPQHF. CDR3 coding DNA: TGCAGTGCATTGATAGGGAGTCAGCCCCAGCATTTT.

The chain has TRBV7-3 and TRBJ1-5; weak D call: TRBD1 (6 bases). Between the trimmed V and J ends, which lost 5 bases and 7 bases, there was a span of 12 bases. Germline V gives CDR1 SGHTA, CDR2 FQGTGA. This CDR3 contains 13 residues. The CDR3 here is CASSPDRLQPQHF. Written as DNA, the CDR3 is TGTGCCAGCAGCCCCGACAGGTTACAGCCCCAGCATTTT.

CDR3 sequence (DNA): TGTGCCAGCACCTGGGGGGACAGGGGACAGCATTTT. Residues: CASTWGDRGQHF. The chain joins TRBV28 to TRBJ1-5; 10 positions match TRBD1. This CDR3 spans 12 amino acids. V shed 7 bases, J shed 13 bases, and the junction held 7 bases outside the gene matches. CDR1 is MDHEN and CDR2 is SYDVKM in the germline V gene.

The chain joins TRBV12-3 or TRBV12-4 to TRBJ2-7, with TRBD2 matching over 9 bases. This CDR3 has 13 amino acids. V lost 4 bases and J lost 9; bases outside the gene matches: 7. The CDR3 here is CASSYSGSIGQYF. The CDR3 DNA is TGTGCCAGCAGTTATAGCGGGAGTATCGGGCAGTACTTC.

This clonotype was counted a single time. The rearrangement uses TRBV5-4 and TRBJ2-5; D remains ambiguous. Germline CDR1 and CDR2: SGHNT and YYREEE (reference sequence). Trimming pared 4 bases from V and 4 bases from J, leaving 14 bases between. The CDR3 covers 14 residues. CDR3 sequence: CASSASGAPETQYF. The CDR3 nucleotides read TGTGCCAGCAGCGCCTCAGGAGCCCCAGAGACCCAGTACTTC.

This clonotype was seen more than once but under ten times. This sequence joins TRBV20-1 and TRBJ2-5; 7 bases align to TRBD2. V lost 0 bases, J lost 4 bases, and 8 bases stayed unmatched. This CDR3 has 15 amino acids. Germline CDR1 DFQATT, CDR2 SNEGSKA (reference sequence). CDR3 region: CSAREEGGVGETQYF. Written as DNA, the CDR3 is TGCAGTGCTAGAGAGGAGGGAGGGGTTGGAGAGACCCAGTACTTC.

CDR3 DNA sequence: TGTGCCACCAGTGATCCCGGGACAGGGGGGTGGGGGACCCAGTACTTC. Residues: CATSDPGTGGWGTQYF. The chain combines TRBV24-1 with TRBJ2-5, with 11 positions matching TRBD1. CDR3 length: 16 amino acids. V lost 3 bases and J lost 7; bases outside the gene matches: 9. Germline V gene lookup returns CDR1 KGHDR and CDR2 SFDVKD.

The genes are TRBV20-1 and TRBJ1-2; D is ambiguous. The CDR3 runs 15 residues. V lost 0 bases to trimming and J lost 0 bases, with 11 bases between them. Germline V gene sequence: CDR1 DFQATT, CDR2 SNEGSKA (reference sequence). The CDR3 loop reads CSARDPRAPNYGYTF. The CDR3 DNA sequence: TGCAGTGCTAGAGATCCGAGGGCCCCTAACTATGGCTACACCTTC.

The DNA for the CDR3 is TGTGCCACCAGGATGAGCGGGAGTGTGGATGAGCAGTTCTTC. Amino acids: CATRMSGSVDEQFF. The genes are TRBV24-1 and TRBJ2-1, with 8 bases identical to TRBD2. The V and J ends lost 7 bases and 8 bases, in that order; junction bases with no gene match: 9. CDR1 and CDR2 (germline): KGHDR, SFDVKD. The CDR3 consists of 14 residues.